The present T cell receptor (beta chain) was sequenced within a study of cytomegalovirus exposure and HLA in healthy donors. Overall study results and limits: In vitro checks showed that a few CMV-associated chains really do target CMV antigens. The study labeled around 160 TCR beta chains cytomegalovirus-associated. Most TCR sequences were uncommon, yet certain public TCRs appeared in many donors.

Data came from immunoSEQ multiplex PCR; TCRdb stores just in-frame clones and leaves some out. The sample includes some 150,000 clones, less than 90% of them seen just once. Remarks on this clone: Its antigen is not identified.

The source is a woman aged 18-29 years in good health and CMV-seropositive. The sequencing input was PBMCs.

The CDR3 DNA sequence: TGTGCCAGCAGTGAAATAGGACAGGGGGGATCCGATGAGCAGTTCTTC. This gives the protein CASSEIGQGGSDEQFF. The chain employs TRBV25-1 and TRBJ2-1, with 10 bases matching TRBD1. The CDR3 has 16 amino acids. Germline V CDR1 and CDR2: MGHDK, SYGVNS. Trimming at V came to 2 bases and at J to 8 bases, leaving 9 bases not matched to a gene. Full variable domain (rest looked up from reference TRBV25-1 and TRBJ2-1): EADIYQTPRYLVIGTGKKITLECSQTMGHDKMYWYQQDPGMELHLIHYSYGVNSTEKGDLSSESTVSRIRTEHFPLTLESARPSHTSQYLCASSEIGQGGSDEQFFGPGTRLTVL.